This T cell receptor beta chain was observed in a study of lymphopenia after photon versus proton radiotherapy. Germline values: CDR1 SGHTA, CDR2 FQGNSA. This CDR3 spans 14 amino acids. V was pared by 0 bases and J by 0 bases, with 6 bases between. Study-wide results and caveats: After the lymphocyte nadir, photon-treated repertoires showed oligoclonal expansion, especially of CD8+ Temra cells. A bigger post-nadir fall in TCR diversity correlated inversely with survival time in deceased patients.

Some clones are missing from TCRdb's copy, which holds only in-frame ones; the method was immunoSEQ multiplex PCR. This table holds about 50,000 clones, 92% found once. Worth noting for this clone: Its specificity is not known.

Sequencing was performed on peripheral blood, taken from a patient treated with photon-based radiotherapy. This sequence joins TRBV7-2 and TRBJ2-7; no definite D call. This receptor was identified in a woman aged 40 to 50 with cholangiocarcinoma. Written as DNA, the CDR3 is TGTGCCAGCAGCTTAGCCGTGAGCTCCTACGAGCAGTACTTC. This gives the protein CASSLAVSSYEQYF. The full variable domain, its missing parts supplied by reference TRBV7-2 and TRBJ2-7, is GAGVSQSPSNKVTEKGKDVELRCDPISGHTALYWYRQSLGQGLEFLIYFQGNSAPDKSGLPSDRFSAERTGGSVSTLTIQRTQQEDSAVYLCASSLAVSSYEQYFGPGTRLTVT.